This record looks at one TCR beta chain sequence and its context. The antigen is not known. V was clipped by 1 base and J by 2 bases, with 11 bases between them. Germline V gives CDR1 SGHRS, CDR2 YFSETQ. This CDR3 comprises 15 residues. The data were obtained in a study of PD-L1 blockade in urothelial cancer. Study details: The patients first took atezolizumab in 2014, receiving 1,200 mg intravenously every 3 weeks. Once treatment had started, blood was analyzed at 3 weeks (second dose) and again at 6 weeks. T cells numbered a median of approximately 150,000 in the blood samples.

Findings and limits, study-wide: Having blood TCR clonality under the median before treatment predicted better survival.

Profiled with immunoSEQ multiplex PCR; TCRdb holds only in-frame clones, not every one. The sample holds around 56,000 clones, 70% to 90% seen once. V usage is TRBV5-1 and J usage is TRBJ2-3; D might be TRBD2 (5 bases). The clonotype originates from a man in his forties or fifties with urothelial cancer. This specimen consisted of PBMCs, obtained around atezolizumab (anti-PD-L1) treatment. The CDR3 region is CASSLTGDLTDTQYF. The DNA for the CDR3 is TGCGCCAGCAGCTTGACCGGGGATCTCACAGATACGCAGTATTTT.